This T cell receptor beta chain was identified during a study of Ad26.COV2.S vaccination and SARS-CoV-2 variants. Study overall: Of the COV1001 trial arms, the Ad26.COV2.S arm included the donor.

With 2 bases clipped from V and 2 bases from J, the junction kept 2 bases outside the gene matches. The V gene's germline CDR1 is LGHDT and CDR2 YNNKEL (reference sequence). This CDR3 is 16 amino acids long. TCRdb keeps only in-frame clones here, not all; method: immunoSEQ multiplex PCR. Found here are about 400,000 clones, over 80% of them singletons; the top ten hold roughly 1.7%. As for treatment: around 19 received Ad26.COV2.S at low or high dose, single or two shots; 5 received placebo; per-sample allocation not given. Day 63 after the first vaccine or placebo injection was the time point for sampling.

The V and J genes are TRBV3-1 (or the pseudogene TRBV3-2) and TRBJ2-3, with TRBD2 identical over 12 bases. Sequencing used peripheral blood, obtained in a trial of Ad26.COV2.S vaccine versus placebo. The receptor was derived from a person aged 18 to 59 who received the Ad26.COV2.S COVID-19 vaccine or a placebo. CDR3 in DNA: TGTGCCAGCAGCCAATGGACTAGCGGGGACACAGATACGCAGTATTTT. It codes for CASSQWTSGDTDTQYF.